These T cell receptor beta chains were read from a single sample in a study of T cell clonotyping in hematopoietic cell transplantation. Some clones are missing from TCRdb's copy, which holds only in-frame ones; the method was immunoSEQ multiplex PCR. The data contain roughly 28,000 clones, 85% to 95% of them singletons. The material was peripheral blood mononuclear cells, obtained before stem cell transplant. The receptors derive from a man between 50 and 59 years old with acute myeloid leukemia. Some clones in this sample may be carry-over from other donors' samples. Each CDR3 is given with its conserved first and last residue. A D gene is named only where the DNA matches it firmly. Size is omitted from some rows. Given values are once, few, many or a class for expanded clones.

d_gene: .; v_gene: TRBV4-3; j_gene: TRBJ1-5; abundance: .; len: 13; CDR3nt: TGCGCCAGCAGCCAAGGGCTGGAGCAGCCCCAGCATTTT; CDR3aa: CASSQGLEQPQHF
d_gene: .; v_gene: TRBV6-5; j_gene: TRBJ1-5; abundance: .; len: 13; CDR3nt: TGTGCCAGCAGTTACCGGGGGGATCAGCCCCAGCATTTT; CDR3aa: CASSYRGDQPQHF
d_gene: TRBD1; v_gene: TRBV28; j_gene: TRBJ2-5; abundance: once; len: 14; CDR3nt: TGTGCCAGCAGCCCCCGACAGGGCCGGAGTGGCCAGTACTTC; CDR3aa: CASSPRQGRSGQYF
d_gene: TRBD2; v_gene: TRBV4-3; j_gene: TRBJ2-3; abundance: .; len: 17; CDR3nt: TGCGCCAGCAGCCAAGAATCAACCCGACTAGCGGGGAATACGCAGTATTTT; CDR3aa: CASSQESTRLAGNTQYF
d_gene: TRBD2; v_gene: TRBV6-5; j_gene: TRBJ2-5; abundance: .; len: 14; CDR3nt: TGTGCCAGCAGTCAAGGACTAGCCGGAGAGACCCAGTACTTC; CDR3aa: CASSQGLAGETQYF
d_gene: .; v_gene: TRBV7-2; j_gene: TRBJ1-2; abundance: once; len: 13; CDR3nt: TGTGCCAGCAGCTTAGTTGGGACCTATGGCTACACCTTC; CDR3aa: CASSLVGTYGYTF
d_gene: .; v_gene: TRBV4-3; j_gene: TRBJ2-3; abundance: .; len: 15; CDR3nt: TGCGCCAGCAGCCAAGTTTGGGCGGGGCAGGATACGCAGTATTTT; CDR3aa: CASSQVWAGQDTQYF
d_gene: TRBD1; v_gene: TRBV5-4; j_gene: TRBJ1-2; abundance: once; len: 13; CDR3nt: TGTGCCAGCTCGGGACAGGGGAACTATGGCTACACCTTC; CDR3aa: CASSGQGNYGYTF
d_gene: TRBD1; v_gene: TRBV5-1; j_gene: TRBJ1-1; abundance: once; len: 13; CDR3nt: TGCGCCAGCAGCGGGGGACAGATGGGTGAAGCTTTCTTT; CDR3aa: CASSGGQMGEAFF
d_gene: .; v_gene: TRBV4-3; j_gene: TRBJ1-1; abundance: .; len: 15; CDR3nt: TGCGCCAGCAGCCTCCGGGTCACTGGGAACACTGAAGCTTTCTTT; CDR3aa: CASSLRVTGNTEAFF
d_gene: .; v_gene: TRBV6-1; j_gene: TRBJ2-7; abundance: .; len: 14; CDR3nt: TGTGCCAGCAGTGAATGGTGGAGCTCCTACGAGCAGTACTTC; CDR3aa: CASSEWWSSYEQYF
d_gene: .; v_gene: TRBV6-5; j_gene: TRBJ2-5; abundance: .; len: 11; CDR3nt: TGTGCCAGCAGTACCAGCGTGACCCAGTACTTC; CDR3aa: CASSTSVTQYF
d_gene: TRBD2; v_gene: TRBV2; j_gene: TRBJ2-5; abundance: .; len: 16; CDR3nt: TGTGCCAGCAGTAAAATGACTAGCGGGGGGGGAGAGACCCAGTACTTC; CDR3aa: CASSKMTSGGGETQYF
d_gene: .; v_gene: TRBV19; j_gene: TRBJ1-5; abundance: .; len: 14; CDR3nt: TGTGCCAGTAGCCCTCTAGGAACAAATCAGCCCCAGCATTTT; CDR3aa: CASSPLGTNQPQHF
d_gene: TRBD1; v_gene: TRBV5-6; j_gene: TRBJ2-3; abundance: .; len: 19; CDR3nt: TGTGCCAGCAGCCCCATTCGGGCAGGGGGATCCACGGTAAGAGATACGCAGTATTTT; CDR3aa: CASSPIRAGGSTVRDTQYF
d_gene: TRBD2; v_gene: TRBV4-1; j_gene: TRBJ2-1; abundance: .; len: 16; CDR3nt: TGCGCCAGCAGCCCCATGAGAGCGGGGGGGAAGAATGAGCAGTTCTTC; CDR3aa: CASSPMRAGGKNEQFF
d_gene: .; v_gene: TRBV5-4; j_gene: TRBJ2-7; abundance: .; len: 15; CDR3nt: TGTGCCAGCAGCTCGTTCGGGGGGCCCCCCTACGAGCAGTACTTC; CDR3aa: CASSSFGGPPYEQYF
d_gene: .; v_gene: TRBV11-2; j_gene: TRBJ1-1; abundance: .; len: 14; CDR3nt: TGTGCCAGCAGCTTAGATCGAACCGGGACCTCGGCTTTCTTT; CDR3aa: CASSLDRTGTSAFF
d_gene: .; v_gene: TRBV30; j_gene: TRBJ1-5; abundance: .; len: 13; CDR3nt: TGTGCCTGGAGTCGGCAGGAGGATCAGCCCCAGCATTTT; CDR3aa: CAWSRQEDQPQHF
d_gene: TRBD1; v_gene: TRBV19; j_gene: TRBJ1-2; abundance: .; len: 20; CDR3nt: TGTGCCAGTACCCAAAAACCCCCGGACAGGGACCCGCCAGCTAACTATGGCTACACCTTC; CDR3aa: CASTQKPPDRDPPANYGYTF
d_gene: TRBD1; v_gene: TRBV5-1; j_gene: TRBJ2-3; abundance: .; len: 17; CDR3nt: TGCGCCAGCAGCCTCTGGACAGGCCCCGGAGGCACAGATACGCAGTATTTT; CDR3aa: CASSLWTGPGGTDTQYF
d_gene: TRBD1; v_gene: TRBV11-2; j_gene: TRBJ2-7; abundance: .; len: 16; CDR3nt: TGTGCCAGCAGCTTTAGTGCCGGGACAGTGAGTAGCGAGCAGTACTTC; CDR3aa: CASSFSAGTVSSEQYF
d_gene: .; v_gene: TRBV4-2; j_gene: TRBJ1-1; abundance: once; len: 15; CDR3nt: TGTGCCAGCAGCCAGAATAAGGGCTGGGGTCCTGAAGCTTTCTTT; CDR3aa: CASSQNKGWGPEAFF
d_gene: .; v_gene: TRBV5-6; j_gene: TRBJ2-5; abundance: .; len: 16; CDR3nt: TGTGCCAGCAGCTTGGGGCCCCTAGGGCTAGGAGAGACCCAGTACTTC; CDR3aa: CASSLGPLGLGETQYF
d_gene: TRBD1; v_gene: TRBV5-1; j_gene: TRBJ1-2; abundance: .; len: 14; CDR3nt: TGCGCCAGCAGCGCGACAGGGGGCGGTCGTGGCTACACCTTC; CDR3aa: CASSATGGGRGYTF
d_gene: TRBD1; v_gene: TRBV7-2; j_gene: TRBJ1-2; abundance: .; len: 15; CDR3nt: TGTGCCAGCAGCTTAGACGGACAGGGGGCAGGCGGCTACACCTTC; CDR3aa: CASSLDGQGAGGYTF
d_gene: .; v_gene: TRBV4-1; j_gene: TRBJ1-6; abundance: .; len: 14; CDR3nt: TGCGCCAGCAGCCAAGGCGGGCGAAGTTCACCCCTCCACTTT; CDR3aa: CASSQGGRSSPLHF